This T cell receptor (beta chain) emerged from a study of PD-1 blockade in mismatch repair-deficient tumors. CDR3 size: 15 residues. V shed 4 bases and J shed 4 bases, with 17 bases lying between them. Germline V gene lookup returns CDR1 SGHDT and CDR2 YYEEEE. The assay was immunoSEQ multiplex PCR, and TCRdb's table has in-frame clones only and misses some. This table has about 38,000 clones, around 79% appearing once. The sample consisted of peripheral blood, taken 4 weeks after starting pembrolizumab. The V gene is TRBV5-6, the J gene TRBJ1-2; D possibly corresponds to TRBD1 (5 bases). This clonotype was obtained from an adult with mismatch repair-deficient cancer. CDR3 coding DNA: TGTGCCAGCAGCGTAGAACCGGGACGGAGCTATGGCTACACCTTC. Translating it yields CASSVEPGRSYGYTF.